The source of this T cell receptor (beta chain) is a study of shared clonotypes between healthy human individuals. Study conclusions and caveats: The expectation was that sequencing depth would affect clonotype sharing among donors.

Germline loops: CDR1 SGHDT, CDR2 YYEEEE. The J segment lost 7 bases and the V segment lost 4 bases, leaving 8 bases of the junction unmatched. CDR3 size: 15 residues. Using immunoSEQ multiplex PCR, the repertoire was profiled, and TCRdb retains in-frame clones only, with some absent. The table records under 350,000 clones, over 75% of them present only once. CD8 memory merged CD45RO+ cells and CCR7-negative CD45RA+ TemRA cells into one population. Note on this clone: What it recognizes is unknown.

The sequenced material came from memory CD8+ T cells sorted from blood. The subset is: CD45RO+ cells pooled with CCR7-negative TemRA cells. The chain uses TRBV5-6 and TRBJ1-2; the match to TRBD1 covers 12 bases. The origin of this receptor is a man younger than 30 in good health. DNA of the CDR3: TGTGCCAGCAGCGGGGACAGGGGGCGTCGGTCTGGCTACACCTTC. This sequence encodes CASSGDRGRRSGYTF.